Below, 26 T cell receptor beta chains from the same sample are listed, as sequenced in a study of cytomegalovirus exposure and HLA in healthy donors. Generated by immunoSEQ multiplex PCR, the TCRdb table keeps only in-frame clones and is missing some. The table has around 100,000 clones, 85% seen once; the top ten hold more than 20%. Sequencing used PBMCs. These receptors originate from a man between 18 and 35 years old in good health and CMV-seropositive.

Note on this clone: It is unclear where the CDR3 begins or ends on the DNA, so no DNA is shown, and the CDR3 is as TCRdb lists it. The chain recombines TRBV21-1 with TRBJ2-3; the table's D gene call, TRBD2, was not cross checked with the DNA. TRBV21-1 is deemed a pseudogene. The CDR3 has 19 residues if both end residues are counted. The chain's CDR3 is CASRAGLAGVGIGTDTQYF.

The rearrangement joins TRBV28 to TRBJ1-3; D not resolved. Deletions cut 5 bases from V and 4 bases from J, with 18 bases between. The CDR3 loop spans 16 amino acids. Germline V lookup: CDR1 MDHEN, CDR2 SYDVKM. CDR3 sequence: CASSLGGVLRGNTIYF. CDR3 coding DNA: TGTGCCAGCAGTCTGGGCGGGGTTCTGAGAGGAAACACCATATATTTT.

The chain joins TRBV4-1 to TRBJ1-1, with no clear D. The germline V and J ends were trimmed by 3 bases and 3 bases, with 11 bases remaining between them. Germline CDR1 and CDR2: MGHRA and YSYEKL. The CDR3 length is 14 residues. The CDR3 DNA is TGCGCCAGCAGCCATTTAGGGCGGGACACTGAAGCTTTCTTT. Translating gives CASSHLGRDTEAFF.

CDR3 in amino acids: CSVAGLAGVSQETQYF. The CDR3 coding sequence is TGCAGCGTGGCGGGACTAGCGGGAGTTTCACAAGAGACCCAGTACTTC. V and J are TRBV29-1 and TRBJ2-5, with 14 bases aligning to TRBD2. Trimming at V came to 6 bases and at J to 2 bases, leaving 8 bases not matched to a gene. Germline CDR1 is SQVTM and CDR2 is ANQGSEA. The CDR3 totals 16 residues.

This chain uses TRBV28 with TRBJ1-2; no definite D call. V was pared by 2 bases and J by 3 bases, with 7 bases between. The CDR3 runs to 13 residues. Germline CDR1 and CDR2: MDHEN and SYDVKM. The CDR3 nucleotides are TGTGCCAGCAGTTTACAGCAGGACTATGGCTACACCTTC. Translating gives CASSLQQDYGYTF.

V is TRBV10-3 and J is TRBJ1-1, with a weak D call TRBD1 (5 bases). The CDR3 is 13 amino acids. Germline CDR1 and CDR2: ENHRY and SYGVKD. V was cut by 7 bases and J by 3 bases, with 12 bases left in between. The CDR3 here is CAITLGGDTEAFF. CDR3 in DNA: TGTGCCATCACCCTGGGGGGAGACACTGAAGCTTTCTTT.

The gene calls are TRBV11-3 and TRBJ1-2; possibly TRBD1 for D (6 bases). CDR1 is SGHNT, CDR2 YENEEA, per germline. With 5 bases removed from V and 2 bases from J, the gap between germline ends came to 9 bases. This CDR3 spans 13 amino acids. The CDR3 loop reads CASSLGQNYGYTF. In DNA form, the CDR3 reads TGTGCCAGCAGCCTCGGACAGAACTATGGCTACACCTTC.

The chain combines TRBV23-1 with TRBJ1-1, with unresolved D. TRBV23-1 falls under the ORF class, with uncertain function. The CDR3 is 20 amino acids. V lost 0 bases and J lost 0, with 23 bases in between. The CDR3 loop reads CASSQSPRSGQRILNTEAFF. For the CDR3, the DNA is TGCGCCAGCAGTCAATCCCCTAGGTCCGGCCAGCGGATCCTGAACACTGAAGCTTTCTTT.

The V gene is TRBV4-1, the J gene TRBJ2-3, with 10 bases fitting TRBD2. This CDR3 region has 16 residues. Germline CDR1 MGHRA, CDR2 YSYEKL. J lost 3 bases, V lost 4 bases, and 7 bases had no gene match. The CDR3 reads CASSLGLAVGTDTQYF. CDR3 nucleotide sequence: TGCGCCAGCAGCCTCGGACTAGCGGTGGGTACAGATACGCAGTATTTT.

The chain uses TRBV29-1 and TRBJ2-3, with D unresolved. The germline V gene encodes CDR1 SQVTM and CDR2 ANQGSEA. CDR3 size: 10 residues. Trimming pared 8 bases from V and 4 bases from J, leaving 7 bases between. CDR3 residues: CSTYSDTQYF. CDR3 nucleotide sequence: TGCAGCACATATTCAGATACGCAGTATTTT.

The V gene is TRBV5-1, the J gene TRBJ2-7; perhaps TRBD2 as D (5 bases). Germline V gives CDR1 SGHRS, CDR2 YFSETQ. This CDR3 comprises 13 residues. V shed 5 bases and J shed 2 bases, with 11 bases lying between them. This CDR3 is CASRERAAYEQYF. In DNA form, the CDR3 reads TGCGCCAGCAGGGAGAGGGCCGCCTACGAGCAGTACTTC.

V is TRBV6-5 and J is TRBJ2-7, with 9 bases matching TRBD2. This CDR3 has 14 amino acids. Germline V gene data show CDR1 as MNHEY and CDR2 as SVGAGI. With V trimmed by 6 bases and J by 0 bases, 3 bases remained unmatched. The CDR3 protein is CASRHSGSSYEQYF. DNA for the CDR3: TGTGCCAGCAGACATAGCGGGAGCTCCTACGAGCAGTACTTC.

The V gene is TRBV27, the J gene TRBJ2-1; D call uncertain. Germline assignment: CDR1 MNHEY and CDR2 SMNVEV (reference sequence). V was shortened by 5 bases and J by 4 bases, with 9 bases between the two germline ends. The CDR3 covers 13 residues. CDR3 sequence reads: CASSPQEYNEQFF. For the CDR3, the DNA is TGTGCCAGCAGTCCTCAGGAATACAATGAGCAGTTCTTC.

V gene TRBV10-3 combines with J gene TRBJ2-2; 12 bases match TRBD2. The V segment lost 3 bases and the J segment 4 bases; nucleotides outside the gene matches: 9. Looked up from germline, CDR1 is ENHRY and CDR2 is SYGVKD. This CDR3 comprises 18 residues. CDR3 sequence reads: CAISDSGLAGTPTGELFF. The CDR3 coding sequence is TGTGCCATCAGTGACTCCGGACTAGCGGGAACTCCCACCGGGGAGCTGTTTTTT.

This chain uses TRBV15 with TRBJ2-7; the match to TRBD1 covers 11 bases. Germline V gene sequence: CDR1 LNHNV, CDR2 YYDKDF (reference sequence). J lost 5 bases, V lost 2 bases, and 5 bases had no gene match. This CDR3 is 15 amino acids long. In DNA form, the CDR3 reads TGTGCCACCAGCAGATCTAGGACAGGGGGCAACGAGCAGTACTTC. Amino acids: CATSRSRTGGNEQYF. Looking up the rest from reference TRBV15 and TRBJ2-7 gives the full variable domain: DAMVIQNPRYQVTQFGKPVTLSCSQTLNHNVMYWYQQKSSQAPKLLFHYYDKDFNNEADTPDNFQSRRPNTSFCFLDIRSPGLGDTAMYLCATSRSRTGGNEQYFGPGTRLTVT.

This chain connects TRBV19 to TRBJ2-2; 7 bases agree with TRBD1. CDR1 and CDR2 from the germline V gene are LNHDA and SQIVND (reference sequence). V dropped 6 bases and J dropped 1; count of bases not matched to a gene: 2. The CDR3 has 14 residues. CDR3 in amino acids: CASSRDRNTGELFF. In DNA form, the CDR3 reads TGTGCCAGTAGCCGGGACAGGAACACCGGGGAGCTGTTTTTT.

The chain joins TRBV28 to TRBJ1-5, with TRBD1 identical over 8 bases. The CDR3 is 14 amino acids. V dropped 4 bases and J dropped 5; count of bases not matched to a gene: 4. Germline values: CDR1 MDHEN, CDR2 SYDVKM. The CDR3 sequence: CASSSGQGDQPQHF. DNA of the CDR3: TGTGCCAGCAGTTCCGGACAGGGAGATCAGCCCCAGCATTTT.

The rearrangement joins TRBV27 to TRBJ2-7; the D is unclear. Germline CDR1 is MNHEY and CDR2 is SMNVEV (reference sequence). This CDR3 region has 14 residues. V dropped 3 bases and J dropped 2 bases, with 11 bases sitting between them. The CDR3 DNA reads TGTGCCAGCAGTTTTACCATGTCGGCCTACGAGCAGTACTTC. This encodes CASSFTMSAYEQYF.

The rearrangement joins TRBV2 to TRBJ1-1; no clear D gene. CDR3 length: 13 amino acids. From germline, CDR1 is SNHLY and CDR2 FYNNEI. V lost 8 bases and J 0 bases, leaving 10 bases between the germline ends. The CDR3 is CASFREVNTEAFF. The CDR3 DNA sequence: TGTGCCAGCTTCCGAGAGGTGAACACTGAAGCTTTCTTT.

This clone has more than one count but fewer than ten. The chain combines TRBV5-6 with TRBJ1-5; D call uncertain. V lost 4 bases and J lost 1, with 9 bases in between. This CDR3 has 14 amino acids. Germline CDR1 SGHDT, CDR2 YYEEEE. This chain's CDR3 is CASSRVTSNQPQHF. CDR3 DNA sequence: TGTGCCAGCAGCCGGGTTACAAGCAATCAGCCCCAGCATTTT. The full variable domain, in which reference TRBV5-6 and TRBJ1-5 provide the parts outside the CDR3, is DAGVTQSPTHLIKTRGQQVTLRCSPKSGHDTVSWYQQALGQGPQFIFQYYEEEERQRGNFPDRFSGHQFPNYSSELNVNALLLGDSALYLCASSRVTSNQPQHFGDGTRLSIL.

This chain connects TRBV9 to TRBJ2-5, with 8 bases aligning to TRBD1. The CDR3 spans 14 residues. V was clipped by 4 bases and J by 4 bases; unmatched bases: 6. Germline CDR1 and CDR2: SGDLS and YYNGEE. CDR3 protein: CASSFSQGGETQYF. The CDR3 nucleotides are TGTGCCAGCAGCTTCTCACAGGGGGGAGAGACCCAGTACTTC. Full variable domain (missing parts from reference TRBV9 and TRBJ2-5): DSGVTQTPKHLITATGQRVTLRCSPRSGDLSVYWYQQSLDQGLQFLIQYYNGEERAKGNILERFSAQQFPDLHSELNLSSLELGDSALYFCASSFSQGGETQYFGPGTRLLVL.

CDR3 bases: TGTGCCATGCAGGAGAACACCGGGGAGCTGTTTTTT. Translation: CAMQENTGELFF. The chain combines TRBV2 with TRBJ2-2; D call uncertain. This CDR3 is 12 amino acids long. In germline, CDR1 is SNHLY, CDR2 FYNNEI. V was pared by 10 bases and J by 1 base, with 7 bases between.

This chain links TRBV4-1 with TRBJ1-5, with D hard to call. Germline values: CDR1 MGHRA, CDR2 YSYEKL. Deletions cut 3 bases from V and 0 bases from J, with 12 bases between. The CDR3 is made up of 16 amino acids. The CDR3 region has the DNA TGCGCCAGCAGCCATGCCACAGCAATTAGCAATCAGCCCCAGCATTTT. This sequence encodes CASSHATAISNQPQHF.

The chain carries TRBV11-2 and TRBJ1-2, with D perhaps TRBD1 (6 bases). CDR3 length equals 15 residues. V lost 0 bases, J lost 8 bases, and 16 bases lay in between. CDR1 is SGHAT and CDR2 is FQNNGV in the germline V gene. The CDR3 nucleotides read TGTGCCAGCAGCTTAGATTGGGTCTCGGGGGGCGGCTACACCTTC. It is translated as CASSLDWVSGGGYTF. The whole variable domain, filled in from reference TRBV11-2 and TRBJ1-2, reads EAGVAQSPRYKIIEKRQSVAFWCNPISGHATLYWYQQILGQGPKLLIQFQNNGVVDDSQLPKDRFSAERLKGVDSTLKIQPAKLEDSAVYLCASSLDWVSGGGYTFGSGTRLTVV.

This chain uses TRBV7-3 with TRBJ2-3, with D uncertain. CDR1 and CDR2 (germline): SGHTA, FQGTGA. Trimming stripped 0 bases from V and 2 bases from J, with 3 bases between. The CDR3 totals 13 residues. The CDR3 sequence: CASSLTYTDTQYF. The CDR3 region has the DNA TGTGCCAGCAGCTTAACGTACACAGATACGCAGTATTTT.

The genes are TRBV30 and TRBJ1-4; the match to TRBD1 covers 7 bases. With 2 bases clipped from V and 6 bases from J, the junction kept 9 bases outside the gene matches. Germline V CDR1 and CDR2: GTSNPN, SVGIG (reference sequence). The CDR3 has 15 residues. In nucleotides, the CDR3 is TGTGCCTGGAGTTCGGGCCGGACAGGAGATGAAAAACTGTTTTTT. It specifies CAWSSGRTGDEKLFF. Combining the CDR3 with reference TRBV30 and TRBJ1-4 gives the whole variable domain SQTIHQWPATLVQPVGSPLSLECTVEGTSNPNLYWYRQAAGRGLQLLFYSVGIGQISSEVPQNLSASRPQDRQFILSSKKLLLSDSGFYLCAWSSGRTGDEKLFFGSGTQLSVL.